This TCR beta chain derives from a study of T cells in Graves' hyperthyroidism and ophthalmopathy. The source material, RNA transcripts, was used to amplify TCR beta CDR3 regions. The HTBI primer set served for first-round RT-PCR of the TCR CDR3. One entry per CDR3 protein results from TCRdb running MiXCR on the multiplex PCR reads. This table has 540,000 or so distinct CDR3 sequences, 46% appearing once. Diagnosing involved the use of clinical symptoms, serum thyroxine and TRAb, thyroid ultrasound and orbital computed tomography. On this clonotype: As yet, its antigen is unknown.

Study-wide results and limits: A median roughly 6.6 months before onset, the model predicted ophthalmopathy.

The sequence came from an adult woman with Graves' disease, either hyperthyroidism or ophthalmopathy (not recorded which). The sequencing sample was made of peripheral blood or thyroid tissue (not recorded which).

This CDR3 is CASSGHGINQETQYF. CDR3 sequence (DNA): TGCGCCAGCAGCGGGCACGGGATTAACCAAGAGACCCAGTACTTC. The chain uses TRBV5-1 and TRBJ2-5, with D possibly TRBD2 on 5 matching bases. V lost 4 bases to trimming and J lost 0 bases, with 13 bases between them. CDR1 is SGHRS and CDR2 is YFSETQ in the germline V gene. CDR3 size: 15 residues.